This TCR beta chain is drawn from a study of blood T cell repertoires in COVID-19. This CDR3 is built from 16 residues. V trimming: 4 bases; J trimming: 3 bases; junction bases outside the gene matches: 8. Germline assignment: CDR1 KGHDR and CDR2 SFDVKD. Ages ranged from 18 to 89 years, with residence in more than 20 US areas. Clones were sequenced by immunoSEQ multiplex PCR, and TCRdb holds only the in-frame ones, with some missing. The sample shows roughly 150,000 clones, around 80% of them seen only once. The TCR sequence derives from a woman aged 70-85 years in a cohort exposed to, infected with or recovered from COVID-19 (not recorded which). Sequenced sample: PBMCs or T cells enriched from blood (not recorded which). This chain links TRBV24-1 with TRBJ2-1; TRBD2 agrees at 7 bases. The CDR3 DNA sequence: TGTGCCACCAGTGACCCCGGGCTAGCGGTCTACAATGAGCAGTTCTTC. This translates into CATSDPGLAVYNEQFF.